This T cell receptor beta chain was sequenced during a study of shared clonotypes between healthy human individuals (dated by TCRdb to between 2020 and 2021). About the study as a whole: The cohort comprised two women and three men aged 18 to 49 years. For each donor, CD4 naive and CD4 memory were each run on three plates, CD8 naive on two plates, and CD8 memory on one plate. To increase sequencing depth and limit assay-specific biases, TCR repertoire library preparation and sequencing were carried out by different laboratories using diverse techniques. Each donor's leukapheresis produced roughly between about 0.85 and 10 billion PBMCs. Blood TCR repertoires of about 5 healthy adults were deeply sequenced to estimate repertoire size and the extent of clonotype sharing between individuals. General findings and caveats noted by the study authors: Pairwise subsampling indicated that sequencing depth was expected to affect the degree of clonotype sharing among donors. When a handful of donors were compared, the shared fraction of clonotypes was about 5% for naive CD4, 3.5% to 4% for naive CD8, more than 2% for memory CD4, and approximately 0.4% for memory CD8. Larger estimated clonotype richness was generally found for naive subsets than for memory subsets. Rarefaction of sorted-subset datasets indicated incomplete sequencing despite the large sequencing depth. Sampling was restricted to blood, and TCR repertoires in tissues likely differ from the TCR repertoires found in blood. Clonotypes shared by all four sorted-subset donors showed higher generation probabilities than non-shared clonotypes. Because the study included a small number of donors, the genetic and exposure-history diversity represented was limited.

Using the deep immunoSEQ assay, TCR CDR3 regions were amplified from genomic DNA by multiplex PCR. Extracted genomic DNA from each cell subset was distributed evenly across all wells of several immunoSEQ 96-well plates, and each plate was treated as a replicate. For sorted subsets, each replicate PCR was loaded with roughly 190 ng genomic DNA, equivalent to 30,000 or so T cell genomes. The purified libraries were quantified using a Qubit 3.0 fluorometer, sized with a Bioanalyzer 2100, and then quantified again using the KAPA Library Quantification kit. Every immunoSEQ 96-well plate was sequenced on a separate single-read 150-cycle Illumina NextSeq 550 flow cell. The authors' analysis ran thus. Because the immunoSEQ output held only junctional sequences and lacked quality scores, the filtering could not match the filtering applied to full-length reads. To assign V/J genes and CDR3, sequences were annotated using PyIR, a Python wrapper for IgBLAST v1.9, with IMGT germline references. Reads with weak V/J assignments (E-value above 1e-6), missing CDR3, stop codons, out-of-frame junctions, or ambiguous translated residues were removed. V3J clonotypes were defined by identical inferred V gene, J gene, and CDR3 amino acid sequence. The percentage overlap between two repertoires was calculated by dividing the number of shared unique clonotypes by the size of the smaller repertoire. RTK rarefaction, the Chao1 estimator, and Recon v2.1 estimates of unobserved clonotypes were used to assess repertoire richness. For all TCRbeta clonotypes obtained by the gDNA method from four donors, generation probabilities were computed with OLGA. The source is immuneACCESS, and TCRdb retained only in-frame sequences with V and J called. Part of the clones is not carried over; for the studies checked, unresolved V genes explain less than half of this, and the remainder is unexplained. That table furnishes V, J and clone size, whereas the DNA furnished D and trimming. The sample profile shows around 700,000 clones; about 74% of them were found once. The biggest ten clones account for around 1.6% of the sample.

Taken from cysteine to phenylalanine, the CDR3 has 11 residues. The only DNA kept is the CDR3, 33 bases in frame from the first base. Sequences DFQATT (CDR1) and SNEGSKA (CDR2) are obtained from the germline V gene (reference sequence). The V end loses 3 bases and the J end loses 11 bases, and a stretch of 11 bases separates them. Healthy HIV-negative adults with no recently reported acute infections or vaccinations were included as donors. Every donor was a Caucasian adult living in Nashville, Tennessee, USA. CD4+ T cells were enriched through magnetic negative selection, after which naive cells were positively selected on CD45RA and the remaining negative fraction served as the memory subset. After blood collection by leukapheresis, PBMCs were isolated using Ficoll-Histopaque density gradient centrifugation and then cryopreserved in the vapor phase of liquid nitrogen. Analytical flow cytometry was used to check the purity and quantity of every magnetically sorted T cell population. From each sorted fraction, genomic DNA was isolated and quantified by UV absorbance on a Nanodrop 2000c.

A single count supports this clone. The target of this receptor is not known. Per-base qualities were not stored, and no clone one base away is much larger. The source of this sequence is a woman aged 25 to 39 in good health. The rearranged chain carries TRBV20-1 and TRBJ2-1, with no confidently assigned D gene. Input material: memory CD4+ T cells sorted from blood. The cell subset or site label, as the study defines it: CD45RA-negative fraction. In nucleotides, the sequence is TGCAGTGCTAGTTTTGAGCAGAAGCAGTTCTTC. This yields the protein CSASFEQKQFF.